This entry describes one T cell receptor (beta chain). CDR3 size: 15 residues. The ends lost 4 bases at V and 4 bases at J; junction bases unmatched: 6. Germline-derived CDR1 and CDR2 are LGHDT and YNNKEL (reference sequence). These data come from a study of blood T cell repertoires in COVID-19. Study as a whole: The samples span acute and convalescent COVID-19 from the United States, Italy and Spain.

In the study's own analysis: How many nucleated cells were present was estimated from reference gene primer amplification. Libraries were prepared by immunoSEQ multiplex PCR; TCRdb keeps only in-frame clonotypes and omits some of them. V and J calls plus clone size are reproduced from that table; the DNA served to infer D and trimming. The table lists roughly 200,000 clones, 90% of them singletons, with 0.5% to 0.55% in the top ten. Sequenced material: peripheral blood. This sequence joins TRBV3-1 (or the pseudogene TRBV3-2) and TRBJ1-2; 10 bases align to TRBD1. This receptor was identified in a man over 45 with acute or convalescent COVID-19. CDR3 DNA: TGTGCCAGCAGCCCCAGGACAGGGGGTACCTATGGCTACACCTTC. Translated, it gives CASSPRTGGTYGYTF.